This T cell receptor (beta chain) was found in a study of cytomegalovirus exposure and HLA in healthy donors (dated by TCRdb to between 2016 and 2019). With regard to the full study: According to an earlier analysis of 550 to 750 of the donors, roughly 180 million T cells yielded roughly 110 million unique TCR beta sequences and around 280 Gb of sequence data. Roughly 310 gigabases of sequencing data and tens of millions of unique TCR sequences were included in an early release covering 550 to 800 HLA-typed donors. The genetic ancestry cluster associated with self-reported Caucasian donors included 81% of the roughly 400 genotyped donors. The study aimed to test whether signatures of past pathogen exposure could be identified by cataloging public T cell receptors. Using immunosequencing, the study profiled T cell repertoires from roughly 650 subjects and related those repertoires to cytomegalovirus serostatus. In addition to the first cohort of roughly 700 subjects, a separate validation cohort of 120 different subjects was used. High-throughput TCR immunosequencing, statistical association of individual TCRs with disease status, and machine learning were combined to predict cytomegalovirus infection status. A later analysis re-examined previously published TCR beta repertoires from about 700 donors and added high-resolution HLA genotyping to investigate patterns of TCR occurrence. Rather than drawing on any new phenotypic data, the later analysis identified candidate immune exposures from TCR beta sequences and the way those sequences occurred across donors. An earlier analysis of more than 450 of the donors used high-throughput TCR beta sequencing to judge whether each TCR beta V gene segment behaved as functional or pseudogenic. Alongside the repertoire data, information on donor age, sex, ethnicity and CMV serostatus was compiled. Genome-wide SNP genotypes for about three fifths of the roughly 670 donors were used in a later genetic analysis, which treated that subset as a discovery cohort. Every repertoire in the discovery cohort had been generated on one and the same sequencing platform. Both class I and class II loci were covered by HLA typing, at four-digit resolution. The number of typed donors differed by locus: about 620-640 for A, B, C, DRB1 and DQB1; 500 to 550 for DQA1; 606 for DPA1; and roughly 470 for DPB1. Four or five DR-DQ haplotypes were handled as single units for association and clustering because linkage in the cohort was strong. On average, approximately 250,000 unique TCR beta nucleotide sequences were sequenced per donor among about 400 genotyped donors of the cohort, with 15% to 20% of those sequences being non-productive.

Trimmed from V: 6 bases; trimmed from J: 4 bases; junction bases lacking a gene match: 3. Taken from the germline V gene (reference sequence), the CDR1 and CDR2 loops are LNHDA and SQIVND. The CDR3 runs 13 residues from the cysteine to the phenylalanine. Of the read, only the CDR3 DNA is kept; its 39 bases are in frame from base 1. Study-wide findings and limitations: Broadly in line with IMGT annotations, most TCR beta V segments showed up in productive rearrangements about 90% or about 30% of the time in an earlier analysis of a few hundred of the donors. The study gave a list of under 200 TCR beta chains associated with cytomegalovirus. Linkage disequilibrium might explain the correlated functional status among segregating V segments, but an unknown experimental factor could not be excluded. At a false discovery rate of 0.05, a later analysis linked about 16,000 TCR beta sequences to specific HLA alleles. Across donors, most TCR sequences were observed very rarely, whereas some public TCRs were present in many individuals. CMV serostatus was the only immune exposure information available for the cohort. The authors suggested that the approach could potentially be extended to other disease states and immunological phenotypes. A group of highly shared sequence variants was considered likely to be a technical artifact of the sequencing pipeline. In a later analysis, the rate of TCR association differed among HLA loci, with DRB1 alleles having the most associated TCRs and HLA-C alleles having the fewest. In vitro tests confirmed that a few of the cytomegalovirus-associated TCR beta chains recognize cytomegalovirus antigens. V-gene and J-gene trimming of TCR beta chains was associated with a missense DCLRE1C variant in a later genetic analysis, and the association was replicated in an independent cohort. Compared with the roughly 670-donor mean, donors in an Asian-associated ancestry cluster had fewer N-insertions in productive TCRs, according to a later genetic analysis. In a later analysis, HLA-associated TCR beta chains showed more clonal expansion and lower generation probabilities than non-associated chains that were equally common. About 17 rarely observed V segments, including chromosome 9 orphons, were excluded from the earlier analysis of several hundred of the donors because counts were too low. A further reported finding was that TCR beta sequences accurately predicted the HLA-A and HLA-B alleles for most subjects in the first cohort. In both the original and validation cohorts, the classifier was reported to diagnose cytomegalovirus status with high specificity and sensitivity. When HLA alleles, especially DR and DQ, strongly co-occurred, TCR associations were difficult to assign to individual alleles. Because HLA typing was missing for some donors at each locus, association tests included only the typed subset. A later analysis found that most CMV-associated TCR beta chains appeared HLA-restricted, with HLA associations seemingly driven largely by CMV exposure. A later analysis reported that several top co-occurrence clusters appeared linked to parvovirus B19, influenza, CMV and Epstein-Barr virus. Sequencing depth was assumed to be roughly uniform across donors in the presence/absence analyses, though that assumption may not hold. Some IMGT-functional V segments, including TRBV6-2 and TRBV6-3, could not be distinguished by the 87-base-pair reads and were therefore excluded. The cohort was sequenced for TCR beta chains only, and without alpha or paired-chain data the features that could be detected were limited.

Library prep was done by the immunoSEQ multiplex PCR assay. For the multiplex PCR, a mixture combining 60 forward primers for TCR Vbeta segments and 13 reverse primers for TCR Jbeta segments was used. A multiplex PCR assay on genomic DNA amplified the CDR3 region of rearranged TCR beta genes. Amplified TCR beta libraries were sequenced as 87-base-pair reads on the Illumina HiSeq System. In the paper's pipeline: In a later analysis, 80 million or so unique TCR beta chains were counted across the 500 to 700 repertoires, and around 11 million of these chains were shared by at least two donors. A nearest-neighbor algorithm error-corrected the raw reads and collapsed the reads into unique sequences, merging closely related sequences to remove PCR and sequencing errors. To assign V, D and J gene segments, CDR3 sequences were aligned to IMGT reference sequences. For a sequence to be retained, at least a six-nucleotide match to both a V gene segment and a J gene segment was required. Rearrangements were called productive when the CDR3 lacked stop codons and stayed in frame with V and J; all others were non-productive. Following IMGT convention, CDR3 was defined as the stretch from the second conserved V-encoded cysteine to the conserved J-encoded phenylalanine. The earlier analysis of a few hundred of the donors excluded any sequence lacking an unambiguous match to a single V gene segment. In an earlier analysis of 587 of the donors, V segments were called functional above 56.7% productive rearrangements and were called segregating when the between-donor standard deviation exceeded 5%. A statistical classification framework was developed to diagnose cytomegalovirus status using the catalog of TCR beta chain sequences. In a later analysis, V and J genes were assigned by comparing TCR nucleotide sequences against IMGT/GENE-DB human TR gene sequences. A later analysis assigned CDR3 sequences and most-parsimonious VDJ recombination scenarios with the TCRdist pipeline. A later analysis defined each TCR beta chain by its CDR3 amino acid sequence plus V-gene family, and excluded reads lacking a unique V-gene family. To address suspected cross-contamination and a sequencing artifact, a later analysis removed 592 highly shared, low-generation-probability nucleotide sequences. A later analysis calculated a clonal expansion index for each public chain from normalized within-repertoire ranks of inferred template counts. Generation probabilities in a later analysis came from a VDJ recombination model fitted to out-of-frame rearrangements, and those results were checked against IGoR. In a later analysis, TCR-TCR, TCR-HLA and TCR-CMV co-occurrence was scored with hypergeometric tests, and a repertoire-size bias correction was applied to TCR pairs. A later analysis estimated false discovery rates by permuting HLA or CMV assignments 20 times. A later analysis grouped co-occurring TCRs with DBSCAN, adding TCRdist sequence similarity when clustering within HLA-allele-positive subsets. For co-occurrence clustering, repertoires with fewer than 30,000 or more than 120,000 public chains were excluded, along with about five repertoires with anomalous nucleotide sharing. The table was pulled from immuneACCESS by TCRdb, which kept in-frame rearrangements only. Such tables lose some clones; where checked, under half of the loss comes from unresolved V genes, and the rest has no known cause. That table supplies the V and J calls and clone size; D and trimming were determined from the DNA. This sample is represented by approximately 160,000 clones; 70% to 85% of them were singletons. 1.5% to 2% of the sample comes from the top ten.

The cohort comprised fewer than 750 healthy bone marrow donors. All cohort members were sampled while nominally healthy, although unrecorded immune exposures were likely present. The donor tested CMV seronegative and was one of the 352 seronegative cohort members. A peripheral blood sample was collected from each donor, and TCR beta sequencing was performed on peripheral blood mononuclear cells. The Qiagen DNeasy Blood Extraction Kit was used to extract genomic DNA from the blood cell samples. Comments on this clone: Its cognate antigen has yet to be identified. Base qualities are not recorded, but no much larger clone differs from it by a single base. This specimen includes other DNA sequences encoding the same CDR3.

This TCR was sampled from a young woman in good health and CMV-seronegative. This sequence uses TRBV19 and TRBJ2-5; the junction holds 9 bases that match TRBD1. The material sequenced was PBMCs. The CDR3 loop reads CASSRQGGETQYF. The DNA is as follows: TGTGCCAGTAGCAGACAGGGGGGAGAGACCCAGTACTTC.